This T cell receptor beta chain was recovered during a study of T cells in Graves' hyperthyroidism and ophthalmopathy. Germline values: CDR1 SNHLY, CDR2 FYNNEI. The junction had 9 bases not matched to a gene; V was cut back by 4 bases and J by 8 bases. The CDR3 has 14 amino acids. Authors of the study amplified TCR beta CDR3 regions from RNA transcripts. HTBI primers were the set used in a first-round RT-PCR of the TCR CDR3. TCRdb re-called the multiplex PCR reads through MiXCR, storing one row per CDR3 protein. The sample includes roughly 500,000 distinct CDR3 sequences, approximately 49% of them seen just once. As to this clonotype: Its specificity is unknown.

Those patients with uncontrolled infection, other autoimmune disease, pregnancy or lactation were excluded. Diagnosing involved the use of clinical symptoms, serum thyroxine and TRAb, thyroid ultrasound and orbital computed tomography. Whole-study findings and limits: Ophthalmopathy cases were set apart from stable hyperthyroidism by a 13 V-J model. Most thyroid clonotypes expanded above 0.001 were also detected in blood.

Material for sequencing was peripheral blood or thyroid tissue (not recorded which). The chain combines TRBV2 with TRBJ2-7; 9 bases line up with TRBD1. This TCR derives from an adult woman with Graves' disease, either hyperthyroidism or ophthalmopathy (not recorded which). The chain's CDR3 is CASSGTGVMVQQYF. The CDR3 DNA follows: TGTGCCAGCAGTGGGACAGGGGTTATGGTACAGCAGTACTTC.